A single sample gave rise to the 23 T cell receptor beta chains below, sequenced in a study of shared clonotypes between healthy human individuals. Profiled with immunoSEQ multiplex PCR; TCRdb holds only in-frame clones, not every one. The sample holds some 2 million clones; 85% to 95% are singletons and the top ten take 1% to 1.3%. Naive CD8 populations comprised CD45RO-negative cells positively selected for CCR7, excluding terminally differentiated effector memory CD45RA+ cells. Sequencing was performed on naive CD8+ T cells sorted from blood. These TCRs come from a man between 18 and 35 years old in good health.

The chain uses TRBV7-9 and TRBJ2-3; D remains ambiguous. The CDR3 length is 17 residues. Trimming removed 4 bases at V and 5 bases at J, with 22 bases between. The germline CDR1 and CDR2 sequences are SEHNR and FQNEAQ (reference sequence). CDR3 nucleotides: TGTGCCAGCAGCTCTAACGGCTTCTCTAAGCTAAAAGATACGCAGTATTTT. Translating gives CASSSNGFSKLKDTQYF.

J is TRBJ2-5 and V is TRBV13; 10 bases match TRBD1. Germline trimming cut 5 bases from V and 5 bases from J; bases unmatched to any gene: 11. The CDR3 loop spans 16 amino acids. Germline CDR1 and CDR2: PRHDT and FYEKMQ (reference sequence). CDR3 region: CASSTQPGQGGETQYF. The DNA for the CDR3 is TGTGCCAGCAGCACCCAGCCAGGACAGGGGGGGGAGACCCAGTACTTC.

This sequence joins TRBV4-1 and TRBJ2-7; possibly TRBD1 for D (5 bases). Germline CDR1 reads MGHRA; CDR2 reads YSYEKL. The CDR3 sequence is 16 residues long. V was cut by 3 bases and J by 3 bases, with 18 bases left in between. CDR3 loop: CASSQRGGADIYEQYF. Here the CDR3 DNA reads TGCGCCAGCAGCCAGAGAGGTGGGGCAGATATCTACGAGCAGTACTTC.

This chain links TRBV9 with TRBJ2-5; 11 bases are shared with TRBD2. The germline gives CDR1 SGDLS, CDR2 YYNGEE. The CDR3 has 15 residues. Germline trimming cut 1 base from V and 4 bases from J; bases unmatched to any gene: 3. CDR3 bases: TGTGCCAGCAGCGTAACTAGCGGGGGAGGAGAGACCCAGTACTTC. Encoded protein: CASSVTSGGGETQYF.

The chain has TRBV6-6 and TRBJ1-5; no definite D call. The CDR3 is 16 residues long. V shed 0 bases and J shed 4 bases, with 13 bases lying between them. Germline lookup yields CDR1 MNHNY and CDR2 SVGAGI (reference sequence). The CDR3 DNA reads TGTGCCAGCAGTTACTCGATGAGAGGACTTAATCAGCCCCAGCATTTT. It translates to CASSYSMRGLNQPQHF.

This chain uses TRBV7-9 with TRBJ2-1; 8 nucleotides match TRBD1. The CDR3 consists of 17 residues. Per the germline V gene, CDR1 is SEHNR and CDR2 is FQNEAQ (reference sequence). J gave up 4 bases and V 0 bases, and 8 bases lay outside the gene matches. CDR3 amino acids: CASSLAPGQALYNEQFF. In nucleotides, the CDR3 is TGTGCCAGCAGCTTAGCTCCGGGACAGGCCTTATACAATGAGCAGTTCTTC.

The chain uses TRBV7-9 and TRBJ1-2; TRBD1 is a possible D gene (6 bases). This CDR3 region has 14 residues. V was shortened by 4 bases and J by 6 bases, with 15 bases between the two germline ends. CDR1 and CDR2 (germline): SEHNR, FQNEAQ (reference sequence). The CDR3 loop reads CASSSRGVLDGYTF. The CDR3 nucleotides read TGTGCCAGCAGCTCGAGGGGGGTTTTGGATGGCTACACCTTC.

This chain links TRBV28 with TRBJ2-2; the match to TRBD2 covers 11 bases. Trimming removed 2 bases from V and 5 bases from J; junction bases left unmatched: 7. Looked up from germline, CDR1 is MDHEN and CDR2 is SYDVKM. The CDR3 spans 17 residues. DNA of the CDR3: TGTGCCAGCAGTTTAAGACTAGCGGGATCCGGAACCGGGGAGCTGTTTTTT. Amino acids: CASSLRLAGSGTGELFF.

The chain has TRBV5-6 and TRBJ2-7; the D is unclear. The ends were cut back, 4 bases at V and 4 bases at J, with 18 bases in the middle. The CDR3 has 15 amino acids. The germline V gene encodes CDR1 SGHDT and CDR2 YYEEEE. The CDR3 loop is CASSGRGAGFYEQYF. The DNA of the CDR3 is TGTGCCAGCAGCGGGCGAGGTGCTGGGTTTTACGAGCAGTACTTC. The variable domain in full, with the rest retrieved from reference TRBV5-6 and TRBJ2-7, is DAGVTQSPTHLIKTRGQQVTLRCSPKSGHDTVSWYQQALGQGPQFIFQYYEEEERQRGNFPDRFSGHQFPNYSSELNVNALLLGDSALYLCASSGRGAGFYEQYFGPGTRLTVT.

The chain joins TRBV2 to TRBJ2-7, with D perhaps TRBD2 (6 bases). Trimming removed 2 bases from V and 3 bases from J, with 14 bases in between. CDR3 size: 15 residues. Germline V lookup: CDR1 SNHLY, CDR2 FYNNEI. The CDR3 is CASSELGDSDYEQYF. The CDR3, as DNA: TGTGCCAGCAGTGAACTAGGGGACTCCGACTACGAGCAGTACTTC. The full variable domain, with the rest looked up from reference TRBV2 and TRBJ2-7, is EPEVTQTPSHQVTQMGQEVILRCVPISNHLYFYWYRQILGQKVEFLVSFYNNEISEKSEIFDDQFSVERPDGSNFTLKIRSTKLEDSAMYFCASSELGDSDYEQYFGPGTRLTVT.

V is TRBV7-9 and J is TRBJ1-2, with D perhaps matching TRBD1 (5 bases). Per the germline V gene, CDR1 is SEHNR and CDR2 is FQNEAQ (reference sequence). CDR3 length: 14 amino acids. V was trimmed by 1 base and J by 6 bases, leaving 12 bases between them. The CDR3 reads CASSLGQGNDGYTF. The CDR3 DNA is TGTGCCAGCAGCTTAGGTCAGGGCAACGATGGCTACACCTTC. The full variable domain, rest sourced from reference TRBV7-9 and TRBJ1-2, is DTGVSQNPRHKITKRGQNVTFRCDPISEHNRLYWYRQTLGQGPEFLTYFQNEAQLEKSRLLSDRFSAERPKGSFSTLEIQRTEQGDSAMYLCASSLGQGNDGYTFGSGTRLTVV.

Note on this clone: The junction departs from the called germline gene at one end, perhaps through a read error. This rearrangement joins TRBV11-2 to TRBJ2-7; D tentatively reads TRBD1 or TRBD2 (7 bases each). The CDR3 is made up of 13 amino acids. Germline assignment: CDR1 SGHAT and CDR2 FQNNGV. The chain's CDR3 is CASSLDLGGTDDF. DNA for the CDR3: TGTGCCAGCAGCTTAGATCTGGGAGGGACAGATGACTTC.

The CDR3 DNA reads TGTGCCAGCAGTGGGGACAGGGGGCCTACAGATACGCAGTATTTT. Protein sequence: CASSGDRGPTDTQYF. V usage is TRBV25-1 and J usage is TRBJ2-3; 12 positions match TRBD1. The CDR3 spans 15 residues. The V gene's germline CDR1 is MGHDK and CDR2 SYGVNS. J was trimmed by 3 bases and V by 4 bases; bases with no gene match: 2.

This rearrangement joins TRBV4-3 to TRBJ1-6, with 9 bases lining up with TRBD1. The CDR3 runs to 17 residues. The germline CDR1 and CDR2 sequences are LGHNA and YSLEER. V shed 2 bases, J shed 11 bases, and the junction held 13 bases outside the gene matches. The CDR3 coding sequence is TGCGCCAGCAGCCAAACACGGACAGGGGAGGGTTGGACACCCCTCCACTTT. Encoded protein: CASSQTRTGEGWTPLHF.

The CDR3 protein is CAISDFGGYYNSPLHF. In DNA form, the CDR3 reads TGTGCCATCAGTGATTTTGGGGGTTACTATAATTCACCCCTCCACTTT. This sequence joins TRBV10-3 and TRBJ1-6; D possibly corresponds to TRBD1 (5 bases). The germline V gene encodes CDR1 ENHRY and CDR2 SYGVKD. The CDR3 is 16 amino acids. Trimming took off 3 bases at V and 3 bases at J, with 12 bases between the two ends.

This clone was found once. Other nucleotide sequences in the sample specify the same CDR3. The gene calls are TRBV9 and TRBJ2-7; D remains ambiguous. The V end was cut by 0 bases, the J end by 3 bases, with 7 bases between. Per germline, CDR1 SGDLS and CDR2 YYNGEE. This CDR3 comprises 13 residues. The CDR3 nucleotides are TGTGCCAGCAGCGTAGGAGATAGCTACGAGCAGTACTTC. It specifies CASSVGDSYEQYF.

Notes on this clone: One end of the junction does not line up with germline, which may come from a read error. The chain links TRBV4-1 to TRBJ2-5; the match to TRBD1 covers 8 bases. The CDR3 sequence is 15 residues long. From germline, CDR1 is MGHRA and CDR2 YSYEKL. The CDR3 DNA follows: TGCGCCAGCGGCCAGAAGGACAGGGTCCAAGAGACCCAGTACTTC. The encoded protein is CASGQKDRVQETQYF.

The genes are TRBV15 and TRBJ2-7; D is unresolved. The CDR3 runs to 14 residues. Trimming cost V 5 bases and J 2 bases, with 13 bases left between them. CDR1 and CDR2 (germline): LNHNV, YYDKDF (reference sequence). The DNA of the CDR3 is TGTGCCACCAGCCGGAGAGTAACCCCCTACGAGCAGTACTTC. Encoded protein: CATSRRVTPYEQYF.

The V gene is TRBV11-2, the J gene TRBJ2-5, with D possibly TRBD2 on 5 matching bases. Trimming removed 6 bases from V and 2 bases from J, with 10 bases in between. The CDR3 sequence is 13 residues long. Germline-derived CDR1 and CDR2 are SGHAT and FQNNGV. CDR3 DNA sequence: TGTGCCAGCAGGGAGGAGGTGCAAGAGACCCAGTACTTC. It is translated as CASREEVQETQYF.

CDR3 DNA sequence: TGTGCCAGCAGCTCTGCCGGGACTAGCGGTACCTACACAGATACGCAGTATTTT. It translates to CASSSAGTSGTYTDTQYF. The chain combines TRBV7-9 with TRBJ2-3; TRBD2 matches 11 bases. The CDR3 consists of 18 residues. Per germline, CDR1 SEHNR and CDR2 FQNEAQ (reference sequence). V gave up 4 bases and J gave up 2 bases; unmatched junction bases: 11.

This sequence joins TRBV5-1 and TRBJ2-7; 9 nucleotides line up with TRBD2. The germline gives CDR1 SGHRS, CDR2 YFSETQ. This CDR3 comprises 14 residues. With V trimmed by 7 bases and J by 3 bases, 8 bases remained unmatched. The CDR3 is CASSERGAIYEQYF. Here the CDR3 DNA reads TGCGCCAGCTCCGAGCGGGGGGCTATCTACGAGCAGTACTTC.

The chain joins TRBV11-2 to TRBJ1-6; D unresolved. V was shortened by 0 bases and J by 7 bases, with 13 bases between the two germline ends. Germline CDR1 SGHAT, CDR2 FQNNGV. The CDR3 has 16 residues. The CDR3 nucleotides are TGTGCCAGCAGCTTAGATAAGGTCAGATGGAATTCACCCCTCCACTTT. It translates to CASSLDKVRWNSPLHF.

This rearrangement joins TRBV2 to TRBJ2-7, with TRBD2 matching over 10 bases. Germline lookup yields CDR1 SNHLY and CDR2 FYNNEI. The CDR3 covers 14 residues. After removal of 7 bases from V and 7 bases from J, the junction contained 10 bases not matched to a gene. Here the CDR3 reads CASKNPAGGEEQYF. The CDR3 DNA is TGTGCCAGCAAGAACCCAGCGGGAGGGGAAGAGCAGTACTTC. The full variable domain, its missing parts supplied by reference TRBV2 and TRBJ2-7, is EPEVTQTPSHQVTQMGQEVILRCVPISNHLYFYWYRQILGQKVEFLVSFYNNEISEKSEIFDDQFSVERPDGSNFTLKIRSTKLEDSAMYFCASKNPAGGEEQYFGPGTRLTVT.